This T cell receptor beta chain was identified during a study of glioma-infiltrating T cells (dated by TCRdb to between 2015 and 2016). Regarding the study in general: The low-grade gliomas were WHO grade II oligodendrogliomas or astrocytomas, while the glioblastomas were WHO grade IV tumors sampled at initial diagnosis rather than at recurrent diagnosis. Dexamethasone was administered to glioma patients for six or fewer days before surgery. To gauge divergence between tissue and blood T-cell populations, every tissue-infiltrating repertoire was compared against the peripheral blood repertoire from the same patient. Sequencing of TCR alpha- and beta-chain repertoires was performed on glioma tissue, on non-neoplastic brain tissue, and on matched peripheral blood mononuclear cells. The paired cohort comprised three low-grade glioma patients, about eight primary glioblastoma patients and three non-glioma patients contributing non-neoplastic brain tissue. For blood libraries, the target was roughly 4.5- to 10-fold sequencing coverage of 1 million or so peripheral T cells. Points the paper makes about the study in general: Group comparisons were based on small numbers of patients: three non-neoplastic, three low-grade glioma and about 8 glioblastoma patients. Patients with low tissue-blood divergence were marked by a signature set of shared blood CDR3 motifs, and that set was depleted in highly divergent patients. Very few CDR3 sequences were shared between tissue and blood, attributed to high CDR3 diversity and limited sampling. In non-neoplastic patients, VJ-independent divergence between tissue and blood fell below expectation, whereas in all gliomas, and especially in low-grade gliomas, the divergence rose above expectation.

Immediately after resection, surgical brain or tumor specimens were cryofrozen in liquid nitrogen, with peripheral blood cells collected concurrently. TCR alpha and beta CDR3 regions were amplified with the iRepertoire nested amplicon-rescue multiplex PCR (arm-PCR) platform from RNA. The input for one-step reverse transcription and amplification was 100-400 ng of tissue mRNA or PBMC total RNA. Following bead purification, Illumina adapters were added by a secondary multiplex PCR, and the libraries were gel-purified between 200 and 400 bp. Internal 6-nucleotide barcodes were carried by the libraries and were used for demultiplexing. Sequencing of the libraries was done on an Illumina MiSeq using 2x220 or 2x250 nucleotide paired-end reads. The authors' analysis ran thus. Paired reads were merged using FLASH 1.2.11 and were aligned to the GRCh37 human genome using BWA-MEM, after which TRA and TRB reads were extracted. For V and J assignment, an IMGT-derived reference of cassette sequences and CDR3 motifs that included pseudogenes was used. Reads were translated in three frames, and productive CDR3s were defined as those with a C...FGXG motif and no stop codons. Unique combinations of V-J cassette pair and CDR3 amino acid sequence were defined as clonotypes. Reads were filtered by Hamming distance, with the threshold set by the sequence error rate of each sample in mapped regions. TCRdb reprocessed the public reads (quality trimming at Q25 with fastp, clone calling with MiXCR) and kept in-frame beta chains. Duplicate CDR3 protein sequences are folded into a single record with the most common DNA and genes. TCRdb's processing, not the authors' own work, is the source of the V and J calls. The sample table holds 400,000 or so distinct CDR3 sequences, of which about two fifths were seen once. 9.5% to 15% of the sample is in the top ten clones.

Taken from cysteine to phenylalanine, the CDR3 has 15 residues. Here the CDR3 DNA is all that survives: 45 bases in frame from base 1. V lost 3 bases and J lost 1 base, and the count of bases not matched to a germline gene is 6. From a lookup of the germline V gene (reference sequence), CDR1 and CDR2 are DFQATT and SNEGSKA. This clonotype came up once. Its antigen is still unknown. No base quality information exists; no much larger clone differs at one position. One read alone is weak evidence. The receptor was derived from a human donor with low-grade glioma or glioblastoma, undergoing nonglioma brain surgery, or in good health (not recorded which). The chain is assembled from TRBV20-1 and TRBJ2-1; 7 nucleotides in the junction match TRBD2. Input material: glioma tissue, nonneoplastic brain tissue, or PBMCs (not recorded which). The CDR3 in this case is CSARPGGSSYNEQFF. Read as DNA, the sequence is TGCAGTGCTAGGCCCGGGGGGTCTTCCTACAATGAGCAGTTCTTC.